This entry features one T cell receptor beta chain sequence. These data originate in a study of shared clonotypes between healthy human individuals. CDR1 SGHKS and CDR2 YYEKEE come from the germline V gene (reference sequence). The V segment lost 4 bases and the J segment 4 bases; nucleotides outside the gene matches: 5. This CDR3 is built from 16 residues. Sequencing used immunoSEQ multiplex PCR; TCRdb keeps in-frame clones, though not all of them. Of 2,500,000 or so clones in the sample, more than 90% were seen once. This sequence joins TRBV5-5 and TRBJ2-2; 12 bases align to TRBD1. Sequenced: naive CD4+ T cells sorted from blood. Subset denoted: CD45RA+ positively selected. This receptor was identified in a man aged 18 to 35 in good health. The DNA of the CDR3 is TGTGCCAGCAGCCTGGGACAGGGGGCGTTCACCGGGGAGCTGTTTTTT. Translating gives CASSLGQGAFTGELFF. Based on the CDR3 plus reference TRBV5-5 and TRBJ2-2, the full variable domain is DAGVTQSPTHLIKTRGQQVTLRCSPISGHKSVSWYQQVLGQGPQFIFQYYEKEERGRGNFPDRFSARQFPNYSSELNVNALLLGDSALYLCASSLGQGAFTGELFFGEGSRLTVL.